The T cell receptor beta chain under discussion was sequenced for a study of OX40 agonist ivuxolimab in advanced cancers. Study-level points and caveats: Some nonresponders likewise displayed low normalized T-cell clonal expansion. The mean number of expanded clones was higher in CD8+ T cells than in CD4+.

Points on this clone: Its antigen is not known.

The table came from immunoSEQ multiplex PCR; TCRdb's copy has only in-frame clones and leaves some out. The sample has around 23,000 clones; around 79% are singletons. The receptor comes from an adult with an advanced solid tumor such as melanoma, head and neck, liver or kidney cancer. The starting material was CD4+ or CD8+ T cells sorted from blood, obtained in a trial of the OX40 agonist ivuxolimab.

CDR3 in DNA: TGCGCCAGCAGCTTGGGGGACGGCCCGGGCGAGCAGTACTTC. It translates to CASSLGDGPGEQYF. This chain connects TRBV5-1 to TRBJ2-7; D tentatively fits TRBD1 or TRBD2 (5 bases each). Germline CDR1 is SGHRS and CDR2 is YFSETQ. The CDR3 has 14 amino acids. The V end was cut by 0 bases, the J end by 6 bases, with 13 bases between.